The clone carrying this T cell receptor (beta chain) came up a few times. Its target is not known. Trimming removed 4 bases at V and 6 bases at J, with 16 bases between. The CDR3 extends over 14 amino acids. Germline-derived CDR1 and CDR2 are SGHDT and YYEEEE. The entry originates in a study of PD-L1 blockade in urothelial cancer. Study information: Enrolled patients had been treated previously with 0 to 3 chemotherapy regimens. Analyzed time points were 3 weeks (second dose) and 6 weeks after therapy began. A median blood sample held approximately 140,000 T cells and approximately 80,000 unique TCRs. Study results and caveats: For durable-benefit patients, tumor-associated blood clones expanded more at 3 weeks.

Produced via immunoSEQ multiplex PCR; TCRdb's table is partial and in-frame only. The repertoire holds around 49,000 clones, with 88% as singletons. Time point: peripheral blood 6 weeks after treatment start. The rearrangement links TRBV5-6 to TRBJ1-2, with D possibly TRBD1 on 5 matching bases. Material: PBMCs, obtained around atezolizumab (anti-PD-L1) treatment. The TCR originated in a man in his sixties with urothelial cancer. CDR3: CASSLDRMANGYTF. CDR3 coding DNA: TGTGCCAGCAGCCTCGACAGAATGGCCAATGGCTACACCTTC.